What follows is one T cell receptor beta chain and its context. What antigen it recognizes has not been identified. Nothing much larger sits one base from this clone, and base qualities are not available. The data are from a study of shared T cell receptors in the human thymus (dated by TCRdb to the early 2020s). Notes on the research overall: The study examined how self-reactive, shared T-cell receptor alpha chains are generated in the human thymus.

Compared with germline, V lacks 4 bases and J lacks 7 bases; bases without a gene match: 8. Based on the germline V gene, the CDR1 and CDR2 sequences are SQVTM and ANQGSEA. The CDR3 runs 14 amino acids, cysteine and phenylalanine included. The DNA shown is the 42-base CDR3, in frame from base 1. Library creation used the immunoSEQ multiplex PCR assay. TCRdb took this table from immuneACCESS and kept in-frame rearrangements with V and J called. Such tables lack part of the clones; where checked against another copy, unresolved V genes explain under half of the gap, and the rest is unexplained. The sample table holds approximately 490,000 clones, of which around 82% were seen once. The top ten hold about 0.014% of the sample. These data were likewise used in another study, on human thymus T cells. The second study reports: In Finland, the donors were immunologically healthy infants who were having open corrective cardiac surgery for congenital heart defects. Thymus tissue was obtained as surgical resects removed during corrective cardiac surgery. Biased V and J gene segment usage appeared to be present in both thymic and peripheral blood repertoires. The related research reported highly overlapping thymic TCR repertoires among unrelated individuals. The study described the TCR alpha and beta repertoires in roughly 8 infant thymus samples and a handful of matching peripheral blood samples. The cohort included more than 5 male and a couple of female infants, with donor ages spanning 7 to 244 days. After being mechanically released from the tissue, thymocytes were kept at -70 degrees C in pellets of about 8.5-30 million cells. Genomic DNA was extracted from frozen cell pellets with a QIAsymphony instrument. Using the immunoSEQ multiplex PCR assay, the TCRB and TCRAD loci were amplified from a standardized quantity of quality-controlled genomic DNA. The amplicons covered the V(D)J region and were long enough to include the CDR3 and to identify the V and J genes. Through the commercial immunoSEQ service, the amplicons were sequenced on an Illumina platform. Primer bias and sequencing errors were corrected as previously described, and TCRAD and TCRB were defined on the basis of the IMGT database. The repertoires were analysed using immunoSEQ Analyzer 3.0 and VDJTools for basic statistics, V/J segment usage, diversity estimates, rarefaction and pairwise overlap. Diversity was estimated with Chao1, ChaoE, Efron-Thisted, Shannon and inverse Simpson indices, and also on datasets down-sampled to the smallest sample. Repertoire overlap used strict matching of CDR3 nucleotide sequence, V gene and J gene, with Jaccard-based multidimensional scaling clustering. On average, thymus samples yielded roughly 770,000 unique TCRB clonotypes, whereas blood samples yielded around 84,000.

This receptor was obtained from a boy younger than two with a congenital heart defect. Donor details come from another sample of the same person, matched by shared clones. Specimen: thymocytes. The sequence links TRBV29-1 to TRBJ2-1; the junction holds 9 bases that match TRBD2. CDR3 reads: CSVVPSGANNEQFF. The nucleotide sequence reads TGCAGCGTTGTTCCTAGCGGGGCCAATAATGAGCAGTTCTTC.